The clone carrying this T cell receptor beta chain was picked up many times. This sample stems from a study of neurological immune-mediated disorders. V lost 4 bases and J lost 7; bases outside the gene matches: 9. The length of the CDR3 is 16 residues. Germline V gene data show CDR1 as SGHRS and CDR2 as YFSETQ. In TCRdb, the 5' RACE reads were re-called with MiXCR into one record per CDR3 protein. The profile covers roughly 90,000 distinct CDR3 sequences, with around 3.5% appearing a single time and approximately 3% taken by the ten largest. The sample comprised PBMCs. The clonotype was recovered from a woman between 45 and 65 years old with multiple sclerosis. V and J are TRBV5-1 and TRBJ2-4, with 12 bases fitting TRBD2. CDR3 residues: CASSPGLAGRANIQYF. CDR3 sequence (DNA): TGCGCCAGCAGCCCCGGACTAGCGGGGAGGGCCAACATTCAGTACTTC.